This T cell receptor beta chain was profiled in a study of T cell repertoires in cytomegalovirus infection. Looking at the study overall: Alongside well-studied HLA-B-restricted CMV epitopes, recently identified HLA-C-restricted CMV epitopes were also used.

Using its own MiXCR run on the reads, TCRdb lists one record per CDR3 protein. The sample has about 900,000 distinct CDR3 sequences, less than 35% seen once. The study's findings and limits: HLA-C-restricted CMV clonotypes gave the most frequent clonotype in two of eight donors.

This CDR3 has 14 residues. The germline V gene has CDR1 SGHNT and CDR2 YENEEA. Concerning this clonotype itself: Its specificity is not known. An end of the junction differs from the germline gene, which may be a read error.

The receptor was derived from a human donor in good health (CMV status not recorded). Some clones in this sample may be carry-over from other donors' samples. The specimen was cultured CD8+ T cells from PBMCs, collected from culture after CMV antigen stimulation. The V gene is TRBV11-3, the J gene TRBJ1-1; tentatively, D is TRBD1 (5 bases). This CDR3 reads CASSYRGVGTKAFF. CDR3 sequence (DNA): TGTGCCAGCAGCTATAGGGGCGTTGGCACTAAAGCTTTCTTT. Variable domain in full (rest from reference TRBV11-3 and TRBJ1-1): EAGVVQSPRYKIIEKKQPVAFWCNPISGHNTLYWYLQNLGQGPELLIRYENEEAVDDSQLPKDRFSAERLKGVDSTLKIQPAELGDSAVYLCASSYRGVGTKAFFGQGTRLTVV.